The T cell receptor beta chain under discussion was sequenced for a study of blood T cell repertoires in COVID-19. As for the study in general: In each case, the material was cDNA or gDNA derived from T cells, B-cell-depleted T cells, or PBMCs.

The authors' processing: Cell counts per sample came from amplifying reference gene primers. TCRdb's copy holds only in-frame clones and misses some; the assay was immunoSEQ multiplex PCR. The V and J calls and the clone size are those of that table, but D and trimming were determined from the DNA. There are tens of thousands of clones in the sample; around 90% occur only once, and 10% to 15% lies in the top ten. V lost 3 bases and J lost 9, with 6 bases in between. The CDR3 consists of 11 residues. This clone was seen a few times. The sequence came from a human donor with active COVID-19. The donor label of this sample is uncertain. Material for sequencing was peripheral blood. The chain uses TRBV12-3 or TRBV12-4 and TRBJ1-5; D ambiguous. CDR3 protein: CASSFAGPQHF. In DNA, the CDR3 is TGTGCCAGCAGTTTTGCGGGGCCCCAGCATTTT.